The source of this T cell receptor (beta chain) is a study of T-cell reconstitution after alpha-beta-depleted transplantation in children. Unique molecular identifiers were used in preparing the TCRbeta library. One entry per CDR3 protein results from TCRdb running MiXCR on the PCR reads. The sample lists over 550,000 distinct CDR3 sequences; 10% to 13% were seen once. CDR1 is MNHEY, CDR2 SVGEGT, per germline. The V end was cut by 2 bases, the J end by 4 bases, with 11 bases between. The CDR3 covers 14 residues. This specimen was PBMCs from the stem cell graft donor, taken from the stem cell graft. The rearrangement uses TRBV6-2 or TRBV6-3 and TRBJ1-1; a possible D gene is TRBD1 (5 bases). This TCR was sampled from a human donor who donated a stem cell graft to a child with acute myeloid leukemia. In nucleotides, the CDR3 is TGTGCCAGCAGTTACCGCCAAAGGGGCACTGAAGCTTTCTTT. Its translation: CASSYRQRGTEAFF.